A selection of T cell receptor beta chains follows, all from one sample in a study of cytomegalovirus exposure and HLA in healthy donors. Generated by immunoSEQ multiplex PCR, the TCRdb table keeps only in-frame clones and is missing some. The sample table includes 150,000 to 200,000 clones. Input material: PBMCs. The receptors derive from a woman in her late teens or twenties in good health and CMV-seropositive. CDR3s include the opening cysteine and the closing phenylalanine or tryptophan. D genes are given only for firm matches.

j_gene,v_gene,d_gene,CDR3nt,CDR3aa
TRBJ1-4,TRBV19,TRBD1,TGTGCCAGTAGTCCCACCTGGCCAGGGGGCATTGTTGAAAAACTGTTTTTT,CASSPTWPGGIVEKLFF
TRBJ2-4,TRBV19,.,TGTGCCAGTAGTATCCGGGAAAATCTAGCCAAAAACATTCAGTACTTC,CASSIRENLAKNIQYF
TRBJ2-5,TRBV5-1,TRBD2,TGCGCCAGCAGCTTGGCCGAGCGGGGGGCCCAAGAGACCCAGTACTTC,CASSLAERGAQETQYF
TRBJ2-7,TRBV11-3,TRBD2,TGTGCCAGCAGCCTTAGCGGGAGCCTCCACGAGCAGTACTTC,CASSLSGSLHEQYF
TRBJ2-2,TRBV10-2,TRBD1,TGCGCCATTAAAGAAACAGGGGGGAGCGGGGAGCTGTTTTTT,CAIKETGGSGELFF
TRBJ2-1,TRBV6-1,TRBD2,TGTGCCAGCAGTGAACTAGCGGGAAGCGGCAATGAGCAGTTCTTC,CASSELAGSGNEQFF
TRBJ1-1,TRBV27,.,TGTGCCAGCAGACCTGGTCTACTCATGAACACTGAAGCTTTCTTT,CASRPGLLMNTEAFF
TRBJ1-5,TRBV7-2,.,TGTGCCAGCAGCTTAGGGCGGGAGCAGCCCCAGCATTTT,CASSLGREQPQHF
TRBJ1-2,TRBV4-3,.,TGCGCCAGCAGCCAAGATCCAAGGGGCGGCTACACCTTC,CASSQDPRGGYTF
TRBJ2-6,TRBV19,TRBD1,TGTGCCAGTACTCGAATCCGGGACAGGGTTCTAAACGTCCTGACTTTC,CASTRIRDRVLNVLTF
TRBJ2-4,TRBV14,TRBD1,TGTGCCAGCAGCCAAGATAGACAGGGGGCGAGCGTCATTCAGTACTTC,CASSQDRQGASVIQYF
TRBJ2-3,TRBV30,.,TGTGCCTGGAGCGCGGGCGGCACAGATACGCAGTATTTT,CAWSAGGTDTQYF
TRBJ2-3,TRBV11-2,.,TGTGCCAGCAAGTGGGGCACCACAGATACGCAGTATTTT,CASKWGTTDTQYF
TRBJ1-1,TRBV6-5,TRBD1,TGTGCCAGCAGTCCTACAGGGACAGGGGGGCCTGAAGCTTTCTTT,CASSPTGTGGPEAFF
TRBJ1-5,TRBV6-1,.,TGTGCCAGCAGACAGGCGACCAATCAGCCCCAGCATTTT,CASRQATNQPQHF
TRBJ1-2,TRBV4-2,.,TGTGCCAGCAGCCAAGTGGAGGGCGGCTACACCTTC,CASSQVEGGYTF
TRBJ2-7,TRBV4-2,.,TGTGCCAGCAGCCAAGAGGTCCGACTCTACGAGCAGTACTTC,CASSQEVRLYEQYF
TRBJ2-3,TRBV12-5,.,TGTGCTAGTGGTTTCGGGCTTGGGACACGGCGCACAGATACGCAGTATTTT,CASGFGLGTRRTDTQYF
TRBJ1-3,TRBV30,TRBD1,TGTGCCTGGAGTGTCGGGACAGGGGGCCCCCTCTCTGGAAACACCATATATTTT,CAWSVGTGGPLSGNTIYF
TRBJ2-3,TRBV5-1,TRBD2,TGCGCCAGCAGAGATTCAGGGACTAGCTCGGGCACAGATACGCAGTATTTT,CASRDSGTSSGTDTQYF
TRBJ2-5,TRBV7-9,.,TGTGCCAGCAGCTCCGACAGAGTCCAAGAGACCCAGTACTTC,CASSSDRVQETQYF
TRBJ2-7,TRBV4-1,TRBD1,TGCGCCAGCAGCCAAGGTCTCCGAACAGGGGAGTCGGCCTACGAGCAGTACTTC,CASSQGLRTGESAYEQYF
TRBJ1-1,TRBV11-2,.,TGTGCCAGCAGCTCCCAGTACGCTGAAGCTTTCTTT,CASSSQYAEAFF
TRBJ2-5,TRBV5-1,TRBD1,TGCGCCAGCAGCTTGGAGGGACAGGGCTTCCAAGAGACCCAGTACTTC,CASSLEGQGFQETQYF
TRBJ1-3,TRBV19,.,TGTGCCAGTAGTCCCCAGGGGAAGGGAAACACCATATATTTT,CASSPQGKGNTIYF
TRBJ2-1,TRBV2,TRBD2,TGTGCCAGCGGAAACGAGCGGGATAGTCGCTCCTACAATGAGCAGTTCTTC,CASGNERDSRSYNEQFF